This T cell receptor (beta chain) appears in the sequencing data of a study of T cells after somatic rescue of genetic block. Profiled with immunoSEQ multiplex PCR; TCRdb holds only in-frame clones, not every one. The data show 80,000 to 90,000 clones, 75% to 90% seen once. The sequence was obtained from a young woman. Sequencing was performed on peripheral blood mononuclear cells (PBMCs).

The CDR3 here is CASSLLALTGELFF. The CDR3 coding sequence is TGTGCCAGCAGCTTACTAGCGCTCACCGGGGAGCTGTTTTTT. This rearrangement joins TRBV7-9 to TRBJ2-2, with a possible D match to TRBD2 (6 bases). Germline assignment: CDR1 SEHNR and CDR2 FQNEAQ (reference sequence). V shed 2 bases and J shed 4 bases, with 8 bases lying between them. There are 14 residues in the CDR3.